This T cell receptor beta chain was recorded in a study of T cells in Graves' hyperthyroidism and ophthalmopathy. Study-wide context: Peripheral blood was secured at the point of initial diagnosis, before any treatment.

Study results and caveats: Most clonotypes expanded in thyroid above 0.001 were likewise present in blood.

The investigators amplified TCR beta CDR3 regions from RNA transcripts. Researchers ran a first-round RT-PCR on the TCR CDR3 using the HTBI primer set. TCRdb redid the calling of the multiplex PCR reads with MiXCR, one entry per CDR3 protein. The sample has 370,000 or so distinct CDR3 sequences; approximately 14% are singletons. Turning to this clonotype: The antigen is not known.

V was clipped by 4 bases and J by 2 bases; unmatched bases: 13. Germline V gene sequence: CDR1 MGHRA, CDR2 YSYEKL. The CDR3 has 19 amino acids. V and J are TRBV4-1 and TRBJ2-7; 14 bases are shared with TRBD2. The clonotype comes from a woman under 30 with Graves' hyperthyroidism that later progressed to Graves' ophthalmopathy. Sequences were obtained from blood. The CDR3 DNA sequence: TGCGCCAGCAGCCTCCGACTAGCGGGAGGGCCTAATTTGGCCTACGAGCAGTACTTC. It encodes CASSLRLAGGPNLAYEQYF.